This TCR beta chain comes out of a study of T-cell reconstitution after alpha-beta-depleted transplantation in children. General observations from the study: From newly produced T cells came most of the T-cell counts and diversity one year after transplant.

The V end lost 2 bases, the J end lost 0 bases, and 8 bases lay between the germline ends. The CDR3 loop spans 15 amino acids. There are many counts of this clonotype. The antigen is unknown. A library of TCRbeta sequences, prepared with unique molecular identifiers, was generated. TCRdb called the PCR reads again in MiXCR, with one record for every CDR3 protein. This sample has some 310,000 distinct CDR3 sequences, with around 25% found just once. Sequencing used PBMCs, mostly from graft donor cells, obtained 180 days after TCRalphabeta/CD19-depleted stem cell transplant. The clonotype originates from a male patient younger than 18 who had a stem cell transplant for acute lymphoblastic leukemia, so the T cells may come from the graft donor. The chain is built from TRBV12-3 or TRBV12-4 and TRBJ2-1; possibly TRBD1 or TRBD2 for D (5 bases each). In DNA form, the CDR3 reads TGTGCCAGCAGTTTACAGGGACGCTCCTACAATGAGCAGTTCTTC. Amino acids: CASSLQGRSYNEQFF.